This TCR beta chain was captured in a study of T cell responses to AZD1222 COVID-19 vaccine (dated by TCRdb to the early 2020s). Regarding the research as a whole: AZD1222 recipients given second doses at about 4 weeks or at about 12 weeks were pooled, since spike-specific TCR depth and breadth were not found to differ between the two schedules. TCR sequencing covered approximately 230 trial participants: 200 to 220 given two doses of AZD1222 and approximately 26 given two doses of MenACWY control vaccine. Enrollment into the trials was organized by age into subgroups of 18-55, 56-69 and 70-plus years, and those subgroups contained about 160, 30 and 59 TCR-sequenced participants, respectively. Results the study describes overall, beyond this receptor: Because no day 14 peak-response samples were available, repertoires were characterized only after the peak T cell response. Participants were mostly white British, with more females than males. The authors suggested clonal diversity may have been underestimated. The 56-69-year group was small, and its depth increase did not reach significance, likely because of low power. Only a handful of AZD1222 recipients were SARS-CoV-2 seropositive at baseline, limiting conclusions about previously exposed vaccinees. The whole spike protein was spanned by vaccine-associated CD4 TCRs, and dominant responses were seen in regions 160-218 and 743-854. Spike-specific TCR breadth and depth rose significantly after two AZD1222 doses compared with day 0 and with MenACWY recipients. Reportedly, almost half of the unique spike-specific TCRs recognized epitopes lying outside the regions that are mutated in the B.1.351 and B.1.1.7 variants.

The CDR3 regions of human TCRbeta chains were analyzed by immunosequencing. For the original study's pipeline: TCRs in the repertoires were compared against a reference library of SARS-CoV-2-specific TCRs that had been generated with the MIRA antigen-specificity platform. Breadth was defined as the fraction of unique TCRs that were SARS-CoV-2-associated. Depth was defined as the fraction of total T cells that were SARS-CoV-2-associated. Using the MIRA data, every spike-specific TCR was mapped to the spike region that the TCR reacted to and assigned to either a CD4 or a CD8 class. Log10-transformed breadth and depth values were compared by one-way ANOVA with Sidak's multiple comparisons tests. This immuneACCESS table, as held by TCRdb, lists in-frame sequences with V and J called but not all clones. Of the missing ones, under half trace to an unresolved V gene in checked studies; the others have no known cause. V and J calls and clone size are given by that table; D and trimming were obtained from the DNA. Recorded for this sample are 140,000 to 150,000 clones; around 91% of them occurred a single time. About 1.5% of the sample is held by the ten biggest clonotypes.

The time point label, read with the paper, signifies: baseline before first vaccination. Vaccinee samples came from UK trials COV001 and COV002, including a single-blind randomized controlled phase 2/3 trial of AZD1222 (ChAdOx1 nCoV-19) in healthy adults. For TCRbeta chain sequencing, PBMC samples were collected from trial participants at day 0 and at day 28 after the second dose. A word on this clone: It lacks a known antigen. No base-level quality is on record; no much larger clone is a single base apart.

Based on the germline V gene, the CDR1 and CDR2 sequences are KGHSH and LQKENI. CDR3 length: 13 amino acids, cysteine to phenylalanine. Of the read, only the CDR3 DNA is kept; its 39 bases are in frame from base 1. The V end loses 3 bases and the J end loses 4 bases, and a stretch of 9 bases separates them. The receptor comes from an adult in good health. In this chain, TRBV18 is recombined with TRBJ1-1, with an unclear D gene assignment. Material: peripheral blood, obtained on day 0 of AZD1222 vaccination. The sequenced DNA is TGTGCCAGCTCACCTCAACGGGCCACTGAAGCTTTCTTT. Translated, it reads CASSPQRATEAFF.